The sequence of this TCR beta chain was determined in a study of shared clonotypes between healthy human individuals. Broader study findings: The authors sampled blood alone, and tissue repertoires likely differ. Though the depth was large, rarefaction showed that sorted-subset sequencing was incomplete.

Comment on this clone: The target antigen is unknown.

All the donors were Caucasian adults who lived in Nashville, Tennessee. From germline, CDR1 is MGHRA and CDR2 YSYEKL. V lost 1 base, J lost 1 base, and 12 bases stayed unmatched. The CDR3 has 19 residues. In the authors' workflow: For the immunoSEQ data, sequences were junction-only without quality scores, so filtering differed. Assay: immunoSEQ multiplex PCR; the TCRdb copy retains only in-frame clones and omits some. Clone size and the V and J calls come from that table; the DNA yielded D and trimming. The repertoire includes about 600,000 clones, approximately 97% of them detected once, and 0.055% to 0.07% sits in the top ten.

V gene TRBV4-1 combines with J gene TRBJ1-1, with 10 bases that match TRBD1. This clonotype originated in a woman in her twenties or thirties in good health. Sequencing was performed on naive CD4+ T cells sorted from blood. Noted subset: CD45RA+ positively selected. CDR3 bases: TGCGCCAGCAGCCAAGGGGACAGGGGTTTTATAGGATGGAACACTGAAGCTTTCTTT. Protein sequence: CASSQGDRGFIGWNTEAFF.